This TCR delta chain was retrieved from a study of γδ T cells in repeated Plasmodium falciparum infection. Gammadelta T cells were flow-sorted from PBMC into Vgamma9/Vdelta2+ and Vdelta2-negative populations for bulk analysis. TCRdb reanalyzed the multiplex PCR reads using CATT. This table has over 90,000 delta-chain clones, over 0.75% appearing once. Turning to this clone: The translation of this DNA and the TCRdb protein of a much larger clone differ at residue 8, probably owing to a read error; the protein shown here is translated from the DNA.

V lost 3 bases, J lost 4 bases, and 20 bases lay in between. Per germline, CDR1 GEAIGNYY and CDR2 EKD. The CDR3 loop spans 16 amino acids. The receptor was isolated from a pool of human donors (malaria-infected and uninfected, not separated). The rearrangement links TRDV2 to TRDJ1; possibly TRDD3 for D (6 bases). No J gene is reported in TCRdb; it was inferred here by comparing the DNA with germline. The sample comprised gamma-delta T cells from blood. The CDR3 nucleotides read TGTGCCTGTGACTCCTTACTGGAGGATACAGACGATAAACTCATCTTT. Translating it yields CACDSLLEDTDDKLIF.